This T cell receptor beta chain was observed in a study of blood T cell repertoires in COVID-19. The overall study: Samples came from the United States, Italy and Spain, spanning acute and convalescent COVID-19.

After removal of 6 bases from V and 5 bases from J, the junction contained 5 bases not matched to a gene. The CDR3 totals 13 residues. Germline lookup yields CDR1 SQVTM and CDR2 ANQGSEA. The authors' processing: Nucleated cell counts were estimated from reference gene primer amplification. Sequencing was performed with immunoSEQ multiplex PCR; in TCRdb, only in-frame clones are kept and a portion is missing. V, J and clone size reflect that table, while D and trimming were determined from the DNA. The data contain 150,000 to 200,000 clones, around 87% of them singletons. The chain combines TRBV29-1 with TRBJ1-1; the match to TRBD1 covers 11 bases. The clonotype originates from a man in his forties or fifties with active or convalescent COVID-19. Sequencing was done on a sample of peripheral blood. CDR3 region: CSVGQGARTEAFF. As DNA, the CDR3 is TGCAGCGTCGGACAGGGGGCGCGAACTGAAGCTTTCTTT.